Listed below are T cell receptor beta chains from one sample, sequenced in a study of response to subunit inactivated influenza vaccine. TCRdb used MiXCR to reprocess the RT-PCR reads, holding one entry per CDR3 protein. The sample gives 490,000 or so distinct CDR3 sequences, about 8% of which show up once; over 10% is in the top ten. Sequencing was performed on PBMCs from blood, taken about 23 months after vaccination. These receptors came from a man between 45 and 75 years old who received an inactivated influenza vaccine. CDR3s include the opening cysteine and the closing phenylalanine or tryptophan. D genes are given only for firm matches. Not all rows give a size; the values are once, few, many and, for expanded clones, a class.

CDR3nt	CDR3aa	j_gene	abundance	v_gene	d_gene
TGCGCCAGCAGCTCTGGGACAGGGGCGAAAGAGACCCAGTACTTC	CASSSGTGAKETQYF	TRBJ2-5	few	TRBV5-1	TRBD1
TGTGCCAGCAGTCCTGTCAGCTCTGGGGCCAACGTCCTGACTTTC	CASSPVSSGANVLTF	TRBJ2-6	.	TRBV25-1	.
TGTGCCAGCAGTAACAACTTACAGGAGCCGGATCCCACCGGGGAGCTGTTTTTT	CASSNNLQEPDPTGELFF	TRBJ2-2	few	TRBV12-3/TRBV12-4	.
TGTGCCAGCAGCTTCTCTTTTAGAAGTGGGGAGCAGTTCTTC	CASSFSFRSGEQFF	TRBJ2-1	few	TRBV7-3	.
TGTGCCTGGAGTGCGACAGGTCGCGGAGCTTTCTTT	CAWSATGRGAFF	TRBJ1-1	.	TRBV30	.
TGCGCCAGCAGCCTCACGACAGGGGATGCTGGGACCCAGTACTTC	CASSLTTGDAGTQYF	TRBJ2-5	.	TRBV4-3	TRBD1
TGCAGCGTTGTTTTGCAACAGGGATTCTACACCTTC	CSVVLQQGFYTF	TRBJ1-2	few	TRBV29-1	.
TGCGCCAGCAGCCAAGATTACAGACCCTCTGGAAACACCATATATTTT	CASSQDYRPSGNTIYF	TRBJ1-3	many	TRBV4-1	.
TGTGCCAGCAGCTCAGGGGGCGAGATCGGCTATGGCTACACCTTC	CASSSGGEIGYGYTF	TRBJ1-2	many	TRBV7-9	TRBD1
TGTGCCAGCAGCTACTTCAGGGAGAACACCGGGGAGCTGTTTTTT	CASSYFRENTGELFF	TRBJ2-2	few	TRBV11-2	.
TGCGCCAGCAGCTTGATGGCGGAGAGCACAGATACGCAGTATTTT	CASSLMAESTDTQYF	TRBJ2-3	many	TRBV5-1	.
TGTGCCAGCAGCTTAGATTACAGAATACAAGAGACCCAGTACTTC	CASSLDYRIQETQYF	TRBJ2-5	.	TRBV11-2	.
TGTGCCAGCAGCTTAGCCTCCTCTGCGGTCGGCGAGCAGTACTTC	CASSLASSAVGEQYF	TRBJ2-7	few	TRBV7-2	.
TGTGCCAGCAGCTTAGTCTTGAGGGGGAGCTCCTACAATGAGCAGTTCTTC	CASSLVLRGSSYNEQFF	TRBJ2-1	many	TRBV7-8	.
TGTGCCAGCAGCCCCCAACGTGGGGCAGATACGCAGTATTTT	CASSPQRGADTQYF	TRBJ2-3	.	TRBV7-2	.
TGTGCCAGCAGTTACTCCGGCCCCAATGTGGCAGATACGCAGTATTTT	CASSYSGPNVADTQYF	TRBJ2-3	many	TRBV6-5	.
TGCGCCAGCAGCCAAGATCTTGGTAGCGAAAGCTACGAGCAGTACTTC	CASSQDLGSESYEQYF	TRBJ2-7	few	TRBV4-3	.
TGCGCCAGCAGCCAAGATCTCTCTACTTCCTACGAGCAGTACTTC	CASSQDLSTSYEQYF	TRBJ2-7	few	TRBV4-3	.
TGCGCCAGCATCGGGGTTAATAGGTACGAGCAGTACTTC	CASIGVNRYEQYF	TRBJ2-7	few	TRBV10-1	.
TGTGCCAGCAGCTCTCAGGGGATCTCGGGCTATGGCTACACCTTC	CASSSQGISGYGYTF	TRBJ1-2	many	TRBV12-3/TRBV12-4	.
TGCAGCGTTGTGGGTCAGGCCAACGGCTACGAGCAGTACTTC	CSVVGQANGYEQYF	TRBJ2-7	few	TRBV29-1	.
TGTGCCAGCTCACTCAGCAACCCGCCCGGGGAGCTGTTTTTT	CASSLSNPPGELFF	TRBJ2-2	.	TRBV18	.
TGTGCCAGCAGCCCACAGGGTTACTCTGGAAACACCATATATTTT	CASSPQGYSGNTIYF	TRBJ1-3	many	TRBV4-2	.
TGCAGTGCTAACACCGCAGGGGACGAGCAGTACTTC	CSANTAGDEQYF	TRBJ2-7	few	TRBV20-1	.
TGTGCCAGCAGCCCAAGCGGGGAACAAGAGACCCAGTACTTC	CASSPSGEQETQYF	TRBJ2-5	many	TRBV7-2	TRBD2
TGTGCCAGCTCCGTGCGGGGGCACCAAGAGACCCAGTACTTC	CASSVRGHQETQYF	TRBJ2-5	.	TRBV12-3/TRBV12-4	.
TGTGCCAGCAGCTTCGCCCGTTCGAGCGGGAGGGCCGGGGCAGCAGATACGCAGTATTTT	CASSFARSSGRAGAADTQYF	TRBJ2-3	.	TRBV11-1	TRBD2
TGCAGCGCAGTAGTCCAGCGGGACACCATATATTTT	CSAVVQRDTIYF	TRBJ1-3	many	TRBV29-1	.
TGTGCCAGCAGCTCTATATCGCTATTTGGTGATACGCAGTATTTT	CASSSISLFGDTQYF	TRBJ2-3	.	TRBV11-2	.
TGTGCCAGCTGGGGAGGATACAATGAGCAGTTCTTC	CASWGGYNEQFF	TRBJ2-1	.	TRBV27	.
TGTGCCTGCAGTTTAAGGGGGACTAGCGGGGGTCAAGAGACCCAGTACTTC	CACSLRGTSGGQETQYF	TRBJ2-5	few	TRBV12-3/TRBV12-4	TRBD2
TGTGCCAGCAGGGGGGGACAGCGATTCTATGGCTACACCTTC	CASRGGQRFYGYTF	TRBJ1-2	.	TRBV28	TRBD1
TGTGCCAGCAGGACATATACGACTGGCTACACCTTC	CASRTYTTGYTF	TRBJ1-2	.	TRBV6-5	.
TGTGCCAGCGGCGCGACCCCGAGGGACTACAATGAGCAGTTCTTC	CASGATPRDYNEQFF	TRBJ2-1	.	TRBV9	.
TGTGCCAGCAGTTACAACAGGGGACAAGAGACCCAGTACTTC	CASSYNRGQETQYF	TRBJ2-5	few	TRBV6-5	TRBD1
TGTGCCAGCAGCAAATCGGACAGAGCCTCCGGCTCTGGAAACACCATATATTTT	CASSKSDRASGSGNTIYF	TRBJ1-3	.	TRBV21-1	.
TGTGCCAGCAGCCCAGACTCAAACACAGATACGCAGTATTTT	CASSPDSNTDTQYF	TRBJ2-3	many	TRBV7-2	.
TGTGCCAGCAGAGATCCGGGACAGCGCGCCGCCGGGGAGCTGTTTTTT	CASRDPGQRAAGELFF	TRBJ2-2	few	TRBV2	TRBD1
TGTGCCAGCATGAAAAGCGGGGGGGCCGAGCAGTACTTC	CASMKSGGAEQYF	TRBJ2-7	few	TRBV27	TRBD2
TGTGCCAGCAGCTCGACCGGGACATCACTCGTGAACACTGAAGCTTTCTTT	CASSSTGTSLVNTEAFF	TRBJ1-1	many	TRBV7-2	.
TGCGCCAGCAGCCAACTCGCCAGGACAGGAACTAATGAAAAACTGTTTTTT	CASSQLARTGTNEKLFF	TRBJ1-4	many	TRBV4-3	TRBD1
TGTGCCAGCAGCTTGGACGGCCCTACGCAGTATTTT	CASSLDGPTQYF	TRBJ2-3	many	TRBV5-5	.
TGTGCCTCAAGGACAGGGACCGAAAAACTGTTTTTT	CASRTGTEKLFF	TRBJ1-4	few	TRBV10-3	TRBD1
TGTGCCAGCACTCCCACTTATACTAGCGGGGGGCTCCGGGATACGCAGTATTTT	CASTPTYTSGGLRDTQYF	TRBJ2-3	many	TRBV5-6	TRBD2
TGCGCCAGCAGCATTACCGGGACAGACTATGGCTACACCTTC	CASSITGTDYGYTF	TRBJ1-2	.	TRBV5-1	TRBD1
TGTGCCACCAAGAACCGGGACAGGGGGCACAATGAGCAGTTCTTC	CATKNRDRGHNEQFF	TRBJ2-1	many	TRBV10-3	TRBD1
TGTGCCATCAGTGAAACAGGGGACAATGAGCAGTTCTTC	CAISETGDNEQFF	TRBJ2-1	.	TRBV10-3	TRBD1
TGTGCCAGCTCACGGGGGACTACCGAGCAGTACTTC	CASSRGTTEQYF	TRBJ2-7	.	TRBV18	TRBD2
TGTGCCAGCAGCCGGATTCCCCGGATGAGCGGCATGAAAGAGACCCAGTACTTC	CASSRIPRMSGMKETQYF	TRBJ2-5	.	TRBV7-8	.
TGTGCCAGCAGTATCTTCGGAGGCAATCAGCCCCAGCATTTT	CASSIFGGNQPQHF	TRBJ1-5	.	TRBV7-2	.
TGCAGCGTTGAAGAACGGGGGGGGACTAGCGGGCAAATCAATGAGCAGTTCTTC	CSVEERGGTSGQINEQFF	TRBJ2-1	many	TRBV29-1	TRBD2
TGTGCCAGCAGCTCCAGGAAAACTAGCACAGATACGCAGTATTTT	CASSSRKTSTDTQYF	TRBJ2-3	few	TRBV11-2	.
TGTGCCAGCAGTTTAAGGGGGTATAATTCACCCCTCCACTTT	CASSLRGYNSPLHF	TRBJ1-6	many	TRBV12-3/TRBV12-4	.
TGCAGTGCTAGAGCTACAACTCACCAAGAGACCCAGTACTTC	CSARATTHQETQYF	TRBJ2-5	.	TRBV20-1	.